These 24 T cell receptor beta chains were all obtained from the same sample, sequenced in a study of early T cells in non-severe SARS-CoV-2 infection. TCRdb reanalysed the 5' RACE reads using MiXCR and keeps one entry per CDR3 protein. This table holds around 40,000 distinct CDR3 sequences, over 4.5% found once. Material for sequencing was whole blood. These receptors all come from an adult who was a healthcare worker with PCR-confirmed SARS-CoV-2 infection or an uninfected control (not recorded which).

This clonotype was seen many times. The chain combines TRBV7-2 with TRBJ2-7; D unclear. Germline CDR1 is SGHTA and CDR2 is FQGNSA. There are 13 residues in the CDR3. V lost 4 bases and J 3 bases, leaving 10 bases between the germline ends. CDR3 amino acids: CASSSSYYYEQYF. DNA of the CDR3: TGTGCCAGCAGCTCCTCCTACTACTACGAGCAGTACTTC.

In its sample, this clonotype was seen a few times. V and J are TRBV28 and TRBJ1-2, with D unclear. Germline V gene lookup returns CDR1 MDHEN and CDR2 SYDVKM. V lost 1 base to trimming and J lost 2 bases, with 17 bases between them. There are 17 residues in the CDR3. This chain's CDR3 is CASSLYVGMGFNYGYTF. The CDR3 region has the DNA TGTGCCAGCAGTTTATATGTCGGGATGGGGTTCAACTATGGCTACACCTTC.

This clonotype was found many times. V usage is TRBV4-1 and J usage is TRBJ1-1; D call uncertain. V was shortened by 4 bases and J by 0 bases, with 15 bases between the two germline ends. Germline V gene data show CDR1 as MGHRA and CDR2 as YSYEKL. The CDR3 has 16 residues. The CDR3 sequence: CASSPLRGTMNTEAFF. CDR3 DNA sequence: TGCGCCAGCAGCCCCCTGCGAGGTACGATGAACACTGAAGCTTTCTTT.

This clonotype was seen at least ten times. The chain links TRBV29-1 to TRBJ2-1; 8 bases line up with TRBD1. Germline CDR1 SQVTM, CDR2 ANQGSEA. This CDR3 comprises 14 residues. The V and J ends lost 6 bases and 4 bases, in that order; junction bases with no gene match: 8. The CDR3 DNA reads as TGCAGCGTCATCGGGACAGGCCTATACAATGAGCAGTTCTTC. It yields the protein CSVIGTGLYNEQFF.

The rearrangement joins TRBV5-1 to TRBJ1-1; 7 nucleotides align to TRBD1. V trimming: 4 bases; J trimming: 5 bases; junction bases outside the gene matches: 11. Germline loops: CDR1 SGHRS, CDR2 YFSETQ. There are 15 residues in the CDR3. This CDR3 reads CASSPRTGQETEAFF. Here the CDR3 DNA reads TGCGCCAGCAGCCCTCGGACAGGACAGGAAACTGAAGCTTTCTTT.

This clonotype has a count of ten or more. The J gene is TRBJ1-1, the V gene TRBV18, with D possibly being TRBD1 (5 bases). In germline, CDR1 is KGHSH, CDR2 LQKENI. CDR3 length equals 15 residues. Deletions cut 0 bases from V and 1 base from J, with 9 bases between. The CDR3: CASSPPGLGNTEAFF. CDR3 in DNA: TGTGCCAGCTCACCACCGGGACTAGGGAACACTGAAGCTTTCTTT.

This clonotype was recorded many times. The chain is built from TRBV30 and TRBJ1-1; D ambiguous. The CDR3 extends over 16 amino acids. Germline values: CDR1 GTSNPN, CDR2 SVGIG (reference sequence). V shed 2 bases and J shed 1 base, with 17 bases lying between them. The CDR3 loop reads CAWSPPGFWANTEAFF. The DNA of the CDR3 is TGTGCCTGGAGTCCTCCGGGATTCTGGGCGAACACTGAAGCTTTCTTT.

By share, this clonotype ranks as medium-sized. CDR3 nucleotides: TGTGCCTGGAAACTCGCCGACTTCTCTGGAAACACCATATATTTT. This translates into CAWKLADFSGNTIYF. The chain uses TRBV30 and TRBJ1-3; D unclear. The V gene's germline CDR1 is GTSNPN and CDR2 SVGIG (reference sequence). The CDR3 consists of 15 residues. V lost 4 bases and J 0 bases, leaving 13 bases between the germline ends.

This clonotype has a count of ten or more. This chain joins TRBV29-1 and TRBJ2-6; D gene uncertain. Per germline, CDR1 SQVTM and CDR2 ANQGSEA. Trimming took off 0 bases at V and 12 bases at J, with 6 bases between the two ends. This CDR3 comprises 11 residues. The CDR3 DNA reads TGCAGCGTTGAAGATAAAAGCGTCCTGACTTTC. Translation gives CSVEDKSVLTF.

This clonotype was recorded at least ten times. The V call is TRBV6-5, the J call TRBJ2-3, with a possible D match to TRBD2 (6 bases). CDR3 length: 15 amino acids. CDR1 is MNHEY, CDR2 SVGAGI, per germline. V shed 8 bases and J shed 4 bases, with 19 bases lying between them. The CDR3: CASSRSGASADTQYF. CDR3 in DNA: TGTGCCAGCTCCAGGTCGGGAGCTAGCGCAGATACGCAGTATTTT.

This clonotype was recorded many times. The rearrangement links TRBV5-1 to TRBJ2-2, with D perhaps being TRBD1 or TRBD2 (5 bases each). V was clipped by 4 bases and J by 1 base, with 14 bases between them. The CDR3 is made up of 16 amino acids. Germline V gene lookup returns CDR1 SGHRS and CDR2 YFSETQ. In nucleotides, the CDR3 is TGCGCCAGCAGCCCGGGACGGCAGATGAACACCGGGGAGCTGTTTTTT. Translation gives CASSPGRQMNTGELFF. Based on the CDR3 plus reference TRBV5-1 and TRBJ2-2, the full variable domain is KAGVTQTPRYLIKTRGQQVTLSCSPISGHRSVSWYQQTPGQGLQFLFEYFSETQRNKGNFPGRFSGRQFSNSRSEMNVSTLELGDSALYLCASSPGRQMNTGELFFGEGSRLTVL.

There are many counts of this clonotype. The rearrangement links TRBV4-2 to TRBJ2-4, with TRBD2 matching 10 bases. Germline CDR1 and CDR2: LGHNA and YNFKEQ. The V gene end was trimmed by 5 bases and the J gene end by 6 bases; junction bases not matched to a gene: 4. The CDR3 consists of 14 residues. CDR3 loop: CASSSSGSRNIQYF. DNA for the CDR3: TGTGCCAGCAGCTCTAGCGGGAGTAGAAACATTCAGTACTTC.

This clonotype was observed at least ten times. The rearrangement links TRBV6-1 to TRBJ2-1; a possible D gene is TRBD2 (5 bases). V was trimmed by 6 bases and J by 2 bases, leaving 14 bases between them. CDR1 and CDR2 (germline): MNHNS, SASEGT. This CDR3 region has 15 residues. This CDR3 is CASRVGSETYNEQFF. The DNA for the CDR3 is TGTGCCAGCAGGGTGGGTAGCGAGACCTACAATGAGCAGTTCTTC.

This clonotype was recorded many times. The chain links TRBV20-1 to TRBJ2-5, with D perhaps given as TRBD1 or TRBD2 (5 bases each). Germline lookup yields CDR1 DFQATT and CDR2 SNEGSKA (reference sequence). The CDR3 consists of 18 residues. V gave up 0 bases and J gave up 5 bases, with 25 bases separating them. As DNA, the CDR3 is TGCAGTGCTAGAGATTTAGTAAGGGCGGACGAAGGGGACGAGACCCAGTACTTC. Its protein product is CSARDLVRADEGDETQYF.

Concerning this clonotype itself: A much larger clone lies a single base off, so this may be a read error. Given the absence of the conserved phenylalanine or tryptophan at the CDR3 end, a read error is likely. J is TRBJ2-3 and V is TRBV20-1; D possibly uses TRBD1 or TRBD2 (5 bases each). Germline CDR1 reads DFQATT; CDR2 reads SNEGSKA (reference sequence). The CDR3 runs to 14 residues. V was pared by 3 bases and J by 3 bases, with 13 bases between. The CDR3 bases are TGCAGTGCTAGGGCACCAGGGACGACAGATACGCAGTATTCT. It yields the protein CSARAPGTTDTQYS.

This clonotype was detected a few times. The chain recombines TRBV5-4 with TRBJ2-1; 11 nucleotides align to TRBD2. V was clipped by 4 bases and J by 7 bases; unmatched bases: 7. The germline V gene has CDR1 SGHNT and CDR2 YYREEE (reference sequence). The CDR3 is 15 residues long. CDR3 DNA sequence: TGTGCCAGCAGCCAGGGACTAGCGGAGCAAAATGAGCAGTTCTTC. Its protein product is CASSQGLAEQNEQFF.

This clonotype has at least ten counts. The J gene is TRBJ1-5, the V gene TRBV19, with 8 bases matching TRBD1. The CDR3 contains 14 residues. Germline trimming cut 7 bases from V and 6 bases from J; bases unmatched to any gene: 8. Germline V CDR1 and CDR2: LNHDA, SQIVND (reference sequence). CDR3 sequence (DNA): TGTGCCAGTACCATTCCGGGACAGGCTCAGCCCCAGCATTTT. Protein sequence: CASTIPGQAQPQHF.

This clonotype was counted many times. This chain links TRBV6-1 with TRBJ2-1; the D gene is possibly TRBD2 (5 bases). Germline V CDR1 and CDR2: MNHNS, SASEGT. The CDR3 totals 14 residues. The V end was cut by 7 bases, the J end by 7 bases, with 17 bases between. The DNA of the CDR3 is TGTGCCAGCACCCCCGCGGGTTATTCTAATGAGCAGTTCTTC. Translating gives CASTPAGYSNEQFF.

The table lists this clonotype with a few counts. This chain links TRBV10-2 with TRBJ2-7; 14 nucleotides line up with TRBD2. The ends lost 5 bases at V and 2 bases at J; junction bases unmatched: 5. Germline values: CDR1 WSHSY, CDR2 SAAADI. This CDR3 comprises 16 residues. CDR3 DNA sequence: TGCGCCAGCAGTCCGGGACTAGCGGGAGAAACCTACGAGCAGTACTTC. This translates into CASSPGLAGETYEQYF.

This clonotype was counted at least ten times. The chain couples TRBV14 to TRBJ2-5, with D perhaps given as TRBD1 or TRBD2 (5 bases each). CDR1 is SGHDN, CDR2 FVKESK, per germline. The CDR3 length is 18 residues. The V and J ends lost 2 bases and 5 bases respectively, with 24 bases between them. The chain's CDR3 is CASSQTLSGTWGKETQYF. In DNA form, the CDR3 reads TGTGCCAGCAGCCAAACCCTCAGTGGGACCTGGGGAAAGGAGACCCAGTACTTC. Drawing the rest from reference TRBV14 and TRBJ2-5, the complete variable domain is EAGVTQFPSHSVIEKGQTVTLRCDPISGHDNLYWYRRVMGKEIKFLLHFVKESKQDESGMPNNRFLAERTGGTYSTLKVQPAELEDSGVYFCASSQTLSGTWGKETQYFGPGTRLLVL.

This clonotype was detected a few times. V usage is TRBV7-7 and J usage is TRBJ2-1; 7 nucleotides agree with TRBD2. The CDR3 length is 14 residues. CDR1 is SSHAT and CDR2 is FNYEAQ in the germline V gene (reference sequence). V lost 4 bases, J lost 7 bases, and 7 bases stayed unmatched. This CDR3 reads CASSSLAAGNEQFF. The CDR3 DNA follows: TGTGCCAGCAGCTCCCTGGCAGCGGGGAATGAGCAGTTCTTC.

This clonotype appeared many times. DNA of the CDR3: TGTGCCAGCAGCTTGGATATTAATACGCAGTATTTT. It codes for CASSLDINTQYF. This sequence joins TRBV5-6 and TRBJ2-3, with no clear D. Looked up from germline, CDR1 is SGHDT and CDR2 is YYEEEE. V shed 0 bases and J shed 7 bases, with 6 bases lying between them. This CDR3 has 12 residues.

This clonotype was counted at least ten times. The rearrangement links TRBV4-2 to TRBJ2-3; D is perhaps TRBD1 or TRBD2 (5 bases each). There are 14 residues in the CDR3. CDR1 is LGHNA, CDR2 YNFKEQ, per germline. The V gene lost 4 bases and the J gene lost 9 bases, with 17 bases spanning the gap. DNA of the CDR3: TGTGCCAGCAGCCTCCGGGACGACGAGGGCACGCAGTATTTT. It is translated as CASSLRDDEGTQYF.

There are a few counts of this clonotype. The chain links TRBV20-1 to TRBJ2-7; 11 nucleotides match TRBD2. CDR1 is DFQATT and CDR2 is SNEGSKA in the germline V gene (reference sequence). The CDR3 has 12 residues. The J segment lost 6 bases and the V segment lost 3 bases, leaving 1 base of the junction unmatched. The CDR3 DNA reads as TGCAGTGCTAGTCTAGCGGGAGGCGAGCAGTACTTC. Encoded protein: CSASLAGGEQYF.